Presented here are 13 T cell receptor beta chains from one specimen sequenced in a study of post-analysis software for immune sequencing data. Study observations and caveats: Relative to controls, patients had 4 or 5 TRBV segments at higher frequency, with TRBV5-6, TRBV5-1 and TRBV20-1 among these.

Sequencing libraries made from TCR beta cDNA carried unique molecular identifiers. Via MiXCR, TCRdb re-called the PCR reads, giving one row per CDR3 protein. The profile shows some 690,000 distinct CDR3 sequences, about 27% of them singletons. These receptors have no identified antigens. Sequencing was carried out using blood. These receptors were collected from a girl under 18 with multiple sclerosis.

This chain joins TRBV7-9 and TRBJ1-4, with D perhaps matching TRBD1 (6 bases). The CDR3 spans 16 residues. CDR1 and CDR2 (germline): SEHNR, FQNEAQ (reference sequence). V was shortened by 5 bases and J by 3 bases, with 16 bases between the two germline ends. The DNA of the CDR3 is TGTGCCAGCAGCCGTTTAGATGGACAGCCTAATGAAAAACTGTTTTTT. It translates to CASSRLDGQPNEKLFF. Variable domain in full (rest from reference TRBV7-9 and TRBJ1-4): DTGVSQNPRHKITKRGQNVTFRCDPISEHNRLYWYRQTLGQGPEFLTYFQNEAQLEKSRLLSDRFSAERPKGSFSTLEIQRTEQGDSAMYLCASSRLDGQPNEKLFFGSGTQLSVL.

Only a few counts were recorded for this clonotype. The chain has TRBV20-1 and TRBJ2-1; D remains ambiguous. The V and J ends lost 3 bases and 5 bases respectively, with 8 bases between them. The germline gives CDR1 DFQATT, CDR2 SNEGSKA (reference sequence). The CDR3 is 12 residues long. As DNA, the CDR3 is TGCAGTGCTAGTCCCGGAGACAATGAGCAGTTCTTC. This encodes CSASPGDNEQFF.

This clonotype was counted only a few times. The chain combines TRBV20-1 with TRBJ2-1, with 10 bases identical to TRBD2. CDR3 length: 15 amino acids. Trimming took 6 bases from V and 2 from J; bases not matched to a gene: 7. Germline V lookup: CDR1 DFQATT, CDR2 SNEGSKA (reference sequence). CDR3 loop: CSASIAGGPYNEQFF. CDR3 nucleotide sequence: TGCAGTGCCAGTATAGCGGGGGGCCCCTACAATGAGCAGTTCTTC.

V usage is TRBV10-2 and J usage is TRBJ2-1; 11 bases map to TRBD2. The DNA end lines up better with TRBJ2-7; the J call may be wrong. CDR3 length equals 15 residues. The germline CDR1 and CDR2 sequences are WSHSY and SAAADI. CDR3 bases: TGCGCCAGCAGGACTAGCGGGGCCCACTACAATGAGCAGTACTTC. This gives the protein CASRTSGAHYNEQYF.

A word on this clonotype: A much bigger clone sits one base away, suggesting this may be a read error. The V gene is TRBV29-1, the J gene TRBJ2-1; no reliable D call. Germline-derived CDR1 and CDR2 are SQVTM and ANQGSEA. The CDR3 is 11 amino acids. CDR3 coding DNA: TGCGGCGTTGGTAGCTACAATGAGCAGTTCTTC. Translating gives CGVGSYNEQFF.

This chain joins TRBV20-1 and TRBJ2-5; D might be TRBD1 or TRBD2, each matching 5 bases. With the DNA end fitting TRBJ2-7 better, the J assignment may be wrong. The CDR3 is 11 residues long. Germline CDR1 and CDR2: DFQATT and SNEGSKA (reference sequence). The CDR3 protein is CSARDVGEQYF. CDR3 bases: TGCAGTGCTCGGGACGTCGGCGAGCAGTACTTC.

The chain combines TRBV7-2 with TRBJ1-5, with 8 bases aligning to TRBD1. The CDR3 is 17 residues long. V lost 2 bases to trimming and J lost 5 bases; unmatched junction nucleotides: 11. The germline V gene encodes CDR1 SGHTA and CDR2 FQGNSA. CDR3 coding DNA: TGTGCCAGCAGCTTAACTGGGGGGACAGGTCGGTATCAGCCCCAGCATTTT. Encoded protein: CASSLTGGTGRYQPQHF.

Remarks on this clonotype: The CDR3 does not end in the conserved phenylalanine or tryptophan, so this is likely a read error. The rearrangement links TRBV12-5 to TRBJ2-1; unclear D gene. Germline V gives CDR1 LGHNT, CDR2 FRNRAP. The V end was cut by 7 bases, the J end by 11 bases, with 18 bases between. This CDR3 is built from 13 residues. CDR3 in DNA: TGTGCTAGTGAGGGCTCCGCGGAGAGGAAGCAGTTCGTC. It yields the protein CASEGSAERKQFV.

This chain joins TRBV28 and TRBJ2-5; a weak D match, TRBD1 (6 bases). V lost 4 bases and J lost 5, with 20 bases in between. Germline CDR1 is MDHEN and CDR2 is SYDVKM. The CDR3 is made up of 16 amino acids. This chain's CDR3 is CASSYQGPLISETQYF. The CDR3 nucleotides read TGTGCCAGCAGTTATCAGGGGCCCCTAATCTCGGAGACCCAGTACTTC.

The chain uses TRBV6-5 and TRBJ1-4; TRBD1 agrees at 8 bases. Germline V gives CDR1 MNHEY, CDR2 SVGAGI. With 6 bases clipped from V and 8 bases from J, the junction kept 8 bases outside the gene matches. The CDR3 is made up of 14 amino acids. CDR3 sequence reads: CASSAPGGQEKLFF. For the CDR3, the DNA is TGTGCCAGCAGCGCCCCAGGGGGCCAGGAAAAACTGTTTTTT.

This rearrangement joins TRBV7-8 to TRBJ2-2, with a tentative D call TRBD1 (5 bases). Per germline, CDR1 SGHVS and CDR2 FQNEAQ. V was pared by 8 bases and J by 5 bases, with 12 bases between. The CDR3 extends over 13 amino acids. CDR3 DNA sequence: TGTGCCAGCGGTCCAGGGCAAACCGGGGAGCTGTTTTTT. Amino acid sequence: CASGPGQTGELFF.

J is TRBJ1-2 and V is TRBV18; no definite D call. Looked up from germline, CDR1 is KGHSH and CDR2 is LQKENI. The CDR3 is 15 amino acids. V was pared by 1 base and J by 4 bases, with 13 bases between. CDR3 residues: CASSPLESGGYGYTF. For the CDR3, the DNA is TGTGCCAGCTCACCACTGGAGTCGGGTGGCTATGGCTACACCTTC.

This clonotype was counted between two and nine times. The rearrangement links TRBV2 to TRBJ2-1; TRBD1 aligns across 7 bases. CDR1 and CDR2 (germline): SNHLY, FYNNEI. The CDR3 is 16 residues long. With V trimmed by 4 bases and J by 6 bases, 12 bases remained unmatched. CDR3 nucleotides: TGTGCCAGCAGTGGCACGGACAGGCCTAACTCCAATGAGCAGTTCTTC. Protein sequence: CASSGTDRPNSNEQFF. Using reference TRBV2 and TRBJ2-1 for the parts outside the CDR3, the full variable domain is EPEVTQTPSHQVTQMGQEVILRCVPISNHLYFYWYRQILGQKVEFLVSFYNNEISEKSEIFDDQFSVERPDGSNFTLKIRSTKLEDSAMYFCASSGTDRPNSNEQFFGPGTRLTVL.